Presented here are 5 T cell receptor beta chains from one specimen sequenced in a study of tumor-infiltrating lymphocytes in primary liver carcinoma. Alongside blood RNA obtained from unsorted whole blood, germline DNA was also extracted. With 400 to 550 ng total RNA as template and a constant-region primer, TCR beta cDNA was made. Three nested multiplex PCR rounds, a slightly modified ARM-PCR method, built the TCR beta libraries. The first two PCR rounds, approximately 11 cycles each, used TRBV1-TRBV30 forward primers and a C-beta reverse primer. Each CDR3 protein is one row after TCRdb ran MiXCR on the multiplex PCR reads. The data contain 300,000 to 400,000 distinct CDR3 sequences, about 61% of them singletons. The sequenced material came from peripheral blood. These receptors came from a man aged 35 to 55 with primary liver carcinoma and hepatitis B virus infection.

V is TRBV24-1 and J is TRBJ1-2; 10 nucleotides align to TRBD1. CDR1 is KGHDR, CDR2 SFDVKD, per germline. The CDR3 has 14 amino acids. The J segment lost 11 bases and the V segment lost 5 bases, leaving 10 bases of the junction unmatched. The CDR3 loop reads CATSVSGTGERYTF. CDR3 nucleotide sequence: TGTGCCACCAGTGTCTCCGGGACAGGGGAACGGTACACCTTC.

This rearrangement joins TRBV2 to TRBJ2-5; no firm D call. V dropped 2 bases and J dropped 5 bases, with 21 bases sitting between them. This CDR3 has 17 residues. CDR1 is SNHLY, CDR2 FYNNEI, per germline. DNA for the CDR3: TGTGCCAGCAGTGAACAGGCATTCCTAAGCGTCACTGAGACCCAGTACTTC. Protein: CASSEQAFLSVTETQYF.

This chain connects TRBV5-1 to TRBJ1-5; TRBD1 agrees at 9 bases. CDR1 is SGHRS and CDR2 is YFSETQ in the germline V gene. This CDR3 contains 20 residues. Trimming at V came to 2 bases and at J to 0 bases, leaving 15 bases not matched to a gene. CDR3 sequence (DNA): TGCGCCAGCAGCTTAATTACACAGGGGGCTCATCCTCATAGCAATCAGCCCCAGCATTTT. Amino acids: CASSLITQGAHPHSNQPQHF.

This chain links TRBV28 with TRBJ2-3; D might be TRBD1 (6 bases). The CDR3 loop spans 13 amino acids. Germline V CDR1 and CDR2: MDHEN, SYDVKM. Trimming cost V 8 bases and J 3 bases, with 12 bases left between them. Here the CDR3 reads CASGEGVTDTQYF. The CDR3 bases are TGTGCCAGCGGAGAGGGGGTAACAGATACGCAGTATTTT. The full variable domain, rest sourced from reference TRBV28 and TRBJ2-3, is DVKVTQSSRYLVKRTGEKVFLECVQDMDHENMFWYRQDPGLGLRLIYFSYDVKMKEKGDIPEGYSVSREKKERFSLILESASTNQTSMYLCASGEGVTDTQYFGPGTRLTVL.

In the case of this clonotype: This may arise from a read error, as a much more abundant clone is one base away. The V call is TRBV28, the J call TRBJ1-5, with no clear D. V dropped 3 bases and J dropped 2 bases, with 14 bases sitting between them. The CDR3 has 16 amino acids. The V gene's germline CDR1 is MDHEN and CDR2 SYDVKM. CDR3 in DNA: TGTGCCAGCAGTTTCACCGACAACAGTGGCAATCAGCCCCAGCATTTT. This codes for CASSFTDNSGNQPQHF.